What follows are 30 T cell receptor beta chains derived from one specimen sequenced in a study of cytomegalovirus exposure and HLA in healthy donors. The PCR was carried out with 60 Vbeta primers and 13 Jbeta primers. Repertoires were generated with immunoSEQ multiplex PCR, while TCRdb's copy carries only in-frame clones and drops some. The repertoire holds under 200,000 clones, with 82% as singletons. The sample was PBMCs. These TCRs come from a woman between 18 and 29 years old in good health and CMV-seronegative.

The count of this clone is one. This chain joins TRBV14 and TRBJ1-1, with TRBD1 as a possible D gene (6 bases). The CDR3 extends over 13 amino acids. Trimming cost V 3 bases and J 3 bases, with 8 bases left between them. The germline gives CDR1 SGHDN, CDR2 FVKESK. CDR3 sequence: CASSQDRHTEAFF. Written as DNA, the CDR3 is TGTGCCAGCAGCCAGGACAGACACACTGAAGCTTTCTTT.

The V call is TRBV30, the J call TRBJ1-6, with unresolved D. CDR1 GTSNPN and CDR2 SVGIG come from the germline V gene (reference sequence). V shed 4 bases and J shed 1 base, with 8 bases lying between them. CDR3 length: 14 amino acids. Written as DNA, the CDR3 is TGTGCCTGGACTTCGCGATCCTATAATTCACCCCTCCACTTT. Protein sequence: CAWTSRSYNSPLHF.

The V call is TRBV5-1, the J call TRBJ1-1; 8 bases match TRBD1. This CDR3 has 14 amino acids. Germline V gene lookup returns CDR1 SGHRS and CDR2 YFSETQ. The J segment lost 4 bases and the V segment lost 0 bases, leaving 2 bases of the junction unmatched. As DNA, the CDR3 is TGCGCCAGCAGCTTGGGACAGGGGCGCACTGAAGCTTTCTTT. This gives the protein CASSLGQGRTEAFF.

The CDR3 DNA follows: TGTGCCAGCAGCGTAGGAGACAGGGTCAACGAGCAGTACTTC. Encoded protein: CASSVGDRVNEQYF. The chain uses TRBV9 and TRBJ2-7; 7 nucleotides match TRBD1. The CDR3 consists of 14 residues. The V and J ends lost 0 bases and 5 bases, in that order; junction bases with no gene match: 5. CDR1 is SGDLS and CDR2 is YYNGEE in the germline V gene.

This clone has just a few counts. The chain joins TRBV10-1 to TRBJ1-1; no reliable D call. Trimming pared 0 bases from V and 6 bases from J, leaving 8 bases between. The CDR3 is 13 residues long. Germline CDR1 and CDR2: WNHNN and SYGVQD (reference sequence). This CDR3 is CASSESGSPEAFF. The CDR3 DNA follows: TGCGCCAGCAGTGAGTCGGGCAGCCCTGAAGCTTTCTTT.

The V gene is TRBV7-2, the J gene TRBJ2-2; D is perhaps TRBD1 (6 bases). This CDR3 has 17 amino acids. Germline V gene data show CDR1 as SGHTA and CDR2 as FQGNSA. Trimming took 1 base from V and 6 from J, leaving 18 bases between them. The CDR3 DNA reads as TGTGCCAGCAGCTTAGAGTCAGGGGTATTTACTCCCGGGGAGCTGTTTTTT. This gives the protein CASSLESGVFTPGELFF.

The chain joins TRBV9 to TRBJ2-3, with D perhaps TRBD1 (6 bases). Germline lookup yields CDR1 SGDLS and CDR2 YYNGEE. The CDR3 sequence is 14 residues long. The V and J ends lost 0 bases and 6 bases respectively, with 11 bases between them. CDR3 loop: CASSVEGGLDTQYF. The CDR3 DNA reads TGTGCCAGCAGCGTAGAAGGGGGATTGGATACGCAGTATTTT.

This chain connects TRBV6-5 to TRBJ1-2, with a tentative D call TRBD1 (6 bases). The germline gives CDR1 MNHEY, CDR2 SVGAGI. The CDR3 length is 15 residues. The V gene lost 2 bases and the J gene lost 8 bases, with 18 bases spanning the gap. This CDR3 reads CASSYLGQTNQGYTF. CDR3 in DNA: TGTGCCAGCAGTTACCTGGGACAAACAAATCAGGGCTACACCTTC.

The CDR3 DNA sequence: TGTGCCAGCAGCTTAGGGACAGGAGAGACCCAGTACTTC. Its protein product is CASSLGTGETQYF. The chain joins TRBV7-2 to TRBJ2-5; 7 bases align to TRBD1. Germline V lookup: CDR1 SGHTA, CDR2 FQGNSA. This CDR3 region has 13 residues. V lost 1 base and J lost 4; bases outside the gene matches: 0.

The CDR3 is CASSVGQGSGSYEQYF. CDR3 DNA sequence: TGTGCCAGCAGTGTCGGACAGGGCTCGGGCTCCTACGAGCAGTACTTC. This rearrangement joins TRBV27 to TRBJ2-7; 8 positions agree with TRBD1. CDR3 length: 16 residues. The trim removed 5 bases at V and 0 bases at J, leaving 9 bases unmatched. The germline V gene has CDR1 MNHEY and CDR2 SMNVEV (reference sequence).

The chain links TRBV7-9 to TRBJ2-7; 7 bases fit TRBD2. From germline, CDR1 is SEHNR and CDR2 FQNEAQ (reference sequence). The CDR3 runs to 12 residues. J was trimmed by 6 bases and V by 6 bases; bases with no gene match: 5. CDR3 nucleotides: TGTGCCAGCAGTCCGGGAGGACGCGAGCAGTACTTC. Translation gives CASSPGGREQYF.

V usage is TRBV4-3 and J usage is TRBJ2-5, with 8 bases aligning to TRBD2. Trimming removed 1 base from V and 5 bases from J; junction bases left unmatched: 12. CDR1 and CDR2 from the germline V gene are LGHNA and YSLEER. The CDR3 totals 17 residues. The CDR3 reads CASSQGVGAGGQETQYF. In DNA, the CDR3 is TGCGCCAGCAGCCAAGGCGTCGGGGCGGGAGGACAGGAGACCCAGTACTTC.

V and J are TRBV15 and TRBJ2-1; TRBD2 matches at 14 bases. Germline V gene lookup returns CDR1 LNHNV and CDR2 YYDKDF (reference sequence). J was trimmed by 7 bases and V by 0 bases; bases with no gene match: 2. The CDR3 totals 16 residues. CDR3 loop: CATSRDRLAGGNEQFF. DNA of the CDR3: TGTGCCACCAGCAGAGACCGACTAGCGGGAGGGAATGAGCAGTTCTTC.

The chain joins TRBV5-6 to TRBJ1-2; 10 bases fit TRBD1. The CDR3 sequence is 15 residues long. Trimming took 0 bases from V and 3 from J; bases not matched to a gene: 2. Germline V gene data show CDR1 as SGHDT and CDR2 as YYEEEE. For the CDR3, the DNA is TGTGCCAGCAGCTTGGGGGGACAGGGGCACTATGGCTACACCTTC. This sequence encodes CASSLGGQGHYGYTF.

This chain joins TRBV28 and TRBJ2-7; TRBD2 is a possible D gene (5 bases). Germline V gives CDR1 MDHEN, CDR2 SYDVKM. Trimming shortened V by 5 bases and J by 5 bases, and 22 bases separated the two germline ends. CDR3 length: 16 residues. CDR3 sequence reads: CASSPRGEGQFHEQYF. In DNA, the CDR3 is TGTGCCAGCAGTCCCCGAGGCGAGGGCCAATTTCACGAGCAGTACTTC.

This clone was observed a single time. This sequence joins TRBV5-1 and TRBJ2-5; the D is unclear. The end of the DNA aligns better with TRBJ2-7, so the J call may be wrong. The germline V gene encodes CDR1 SGHRS and CDR2 YFSETQ. The CDR3 has 13 residues. CDR3 coding DNA: TGCGCCAGCAGCTTGGGCCAGGACTACGAGCAGTACTTC. Its protein is CASSLGQDYEQYF.

The genes are TRBV6-5 and TRBJ2-3; 11 bases are a match to TRBD2. This CDR3 is built from 16 residues. CDR1 MNHEY and CDR2 SVGAGI come from the germline V gene. J gave up 5 bases and V 4 bases, and 8 bases lay outside the gene matches. CDR3 amino acids: CASSSVGLAGGDTQYF. The CDR3 DNA follows: TGTGCCAGCAGTTCGGTAGGGCTAGCGGGGGGAGATACGCAGTATTTT.

This chain links TRBV7-9 with TRBJ2-5, with D maybe TRBD1 (5 bases). Trimming shortened V by 8 bases and J by 5 bases, and 21 bases separated the two germline ends. Germline-derived CDR1 and CDR2 are SEHNR and FQNEAQ (reference sequence). The CDR3 covers 15 residues. Written as DNA, the CDR3 is TGTGCCAGCTCATCATTCGACAGCAAGGGGGAGACCCAGTACTTC. It codes for CASSSFDSKGETQYF. Together with reference TRBV7-9 and TRBJ2-5, the CDR3 gives the full variable domain: DTGVSQNPRHKITKRGQNVTFRCDPISEHNRLYWYRQTLGQGPEFLTYFQNEAQLEKSRLLSDRFSAERPKGSFSTLEIQRTEQGDSAMYLCASSSFDSKGETQYFGPGTRLLVL.

The chain couples TRBV4-1 to TRBJ1-2; 10 nucleotides match TRBD1. This CDR3 is 15 amino acids long. Germline V gene sequence: CDR1 MGHRA, CDR2 YSYEKL. V was clipped by 7 bases and J by 1 base; unmatched bases: 6. This CDR3 reads CASTKTGGNNYGYTF. The CDR3 region has the DNA TGCGCCAGCACCAAGACAGGGGGCAATAACTATGGCTACACCTTC.

J is TRBJ1-4 and V is TRBV6-6; the match to TRBD1 covers 8 bases. Germline trimming cut 5 bases from V and 4 bases from J; bases unmatched to any gene: 6. This CDR3 region has 15 residues. Germline values: CDR1 MNHNY, CDR2 SVGAGI (reference sequence). The CDR3, as DNA: TGTGCCAGCAGTAACCCGGGACAGGTTAATGAAAAACTGTTTTTT. Translation gives CASSNPGQVNEKLFF.

This chain joins TRBV30 and TRBJ2-3; D unresolved. The CDR3 sequence is 14 residues long. V gave up 0 bases and J gave up 1 base, with 8 bases separating them. CDR1 GTSNPN and CDR2 SVGIG come from the germline V gene (reference sequence). The CDR3 here is CAWSVSPGTDTQYF. CDR3 bases: TGTGCCTGGAGTGTTTCCCCTGGCACAGATACGCAGTATTTT.

This chain connects TRBV15 to TRBJ1-5, with D possibly being TRBD1 (5 bases). In germline, CDR1 is LNHNV, CDR2 YYDKDF (reference sequence). V shed 3 bases and J shed 5 bases, with 14 bases lying between them. The CDR3 loop spans 15 amino acids. The CDR3 region is CATSRDRGPDQPQHF. The CDR3 region has the DNA TGTGCCACCAGCAGGGATAGGGGCCCCGATCAGCCCCAGCATTTT.

The genes are TRBV4-1 and TRBJ2-1, with a possible D match to TRBD2 (6 bases). V was clipped by 0 bases and J by 3 bases, with 12 bases between them. The CDR3 is 16 amino acids. CDR1 MGHRA and CDR2 YSYEKL come from the germline V gene. CDR3: CASSQEGTGVYNEQFF. Written as DNA, the CDR3 is TGCGCCAGCAGCCAAGAGGGGACTGGCGTCTACAATGAGCAGTTCTTC.

V gene TRBV19 combines with J gene TRBJ1-5, with a possible D match to TRBD1 (6 bases). The CDR3 runs 14 residues. Trimming left V 2 bases short and J 7 bases short, with 12 bases between. Germline CDR1 LNHDA, CDR2 SQIVND (reference sequence). Here the CDR3 DNA reads TGTGCCAGTAGTATACAGGGGATGCCCCAGCCCCAGCATTTT. Translated, it gives CASSIQGMPQPQHF. The variable domain in full, completed from reference TRBV19 and TRBJ1-5, reads DGGITQSPKYLFRKEGQNVTLSCEQNLNHDAMYWYRQDPGQGLRLIYYSQIVNDFQKGDIAEGYSVSREKKESFPLTVTSAQKNPTAFYLCASSIQGMPQPQHFGDGTRLSIL.

The rearrangement uses TRBV19 and TRBJ2-1; 9 nucleotides align to TRBD2. The CDR3 is made up of 13 amino acids. Germline V CDR1 and CDR2: LNHDA, SQIVND (reference sequence). V was pared by 1 base and J by 9 bases, with 1 base of the junction left unmatched. The CDR3 spells CASSIGLAAEQFF. CDR3 bases: TGTGCCAGTAGTATAGGACTAGCGGCTGAGCAGTTCTTC.

The chain carries TRBV7-9 and TRBJ2-1; 13 nucleotides match TRBD2. Germline V gene sequence: CDR1 SEHNR, CDR2 FQNEAQ (reference sequence). The junction had 5 bases not matched to a gene; V was cut back by 4 bases and J by 8 bases. The CDR3 consists of 15 residues. In DNA form, the CDR3 reads TGTGCCAGCAGCTCCGGGACTAGCGGGAACTATGAGCAGTTCTTC. It codes for CASSSGTSGNYEQFF.

V usage is TRBV25-1 and J usage is TRBJ2-7, with D maybe TRBD2 (5 bases). This CDR3 comprises 13 residues. Germline-derived CDR1 and CDR2 are MGHDK and SYGVNS. V lost 4 bases and J lost 2, with 9 bases in between. The CDR3 coding sequence is TGTGCCAGCAGTGCTAGCACAGCCTACGAGCAGTACTTC. Residues: CASSASTAYEQYF.

This clone was counted between two and nine times. This chain joins TRBV30 and TRBJ1-5, with no clear D. From germline, CDR1 is GTSNPN and CDR2 SVGIG (reference sequence). The ends were cut back, 7 bases at V and 3 bases at J, with 13 bases in the middle. The CDR3 is made up of 13 amino acids. The CDR3 loop reads CALEVSTNQPQHF. CDR3 nucleotides: TGTGCCTTGGAGGTTTCAACCAATCAGCCCCAGCATTTT.

This chain uses TRBV5-1 with TRBJ1-1, with D maybe TRBD1 (6 bases). The CDR3 covers 14 residues. Germline V gives CDR1 SGHRS, CDR2 YFSETQ. V shed 2 bases and J shed 2 bases, with 10 bases lying between them. Here the CDR3 reads CASSFRDINTEAFF. The CDR3 region has the DNA TGCGCCAGCAGCTTCCGGGACATTAACACTGAAGCTTTCTTT.

The V and J genes are TRBV6-5 and TRBJ2-3; tentatively, D is TRBD2 (6 bases). Per germline, CDR1 MNHEY and CDR2 SVGAGI. This CDR3 spans 15 amino acids. The V end was cut by 0 bases, the J end by 5 bases, with 12 bases between. Written as DNA, the CDR3 is TGTGCCAGCAGTTACTCGCCGGGAGCAGGAGATACGCAGTATTTT. It codes for CASSYSPGAGDTQYF.